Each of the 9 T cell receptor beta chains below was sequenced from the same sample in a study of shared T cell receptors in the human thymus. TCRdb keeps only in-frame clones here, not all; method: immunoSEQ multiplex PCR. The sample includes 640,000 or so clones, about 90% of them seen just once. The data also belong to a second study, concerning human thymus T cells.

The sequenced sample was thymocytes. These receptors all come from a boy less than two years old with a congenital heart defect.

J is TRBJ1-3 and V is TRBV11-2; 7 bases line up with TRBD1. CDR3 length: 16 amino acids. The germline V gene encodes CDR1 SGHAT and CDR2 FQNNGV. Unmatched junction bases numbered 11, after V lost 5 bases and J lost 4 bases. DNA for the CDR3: TGTGCCAGCAGCACGCGGGACAGTGGGATAGGAAACACCATATATTTT. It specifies CASSTRDSGIGNTIYF.

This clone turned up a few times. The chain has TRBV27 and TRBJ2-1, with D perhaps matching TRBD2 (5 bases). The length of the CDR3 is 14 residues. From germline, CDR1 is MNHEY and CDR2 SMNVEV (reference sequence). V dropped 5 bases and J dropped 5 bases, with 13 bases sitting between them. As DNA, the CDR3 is TGTGCCAGCAGTCCGCGGACTGGGAACAATGAGCAGTTCTTC. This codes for CASSPRTGNNEQFF.

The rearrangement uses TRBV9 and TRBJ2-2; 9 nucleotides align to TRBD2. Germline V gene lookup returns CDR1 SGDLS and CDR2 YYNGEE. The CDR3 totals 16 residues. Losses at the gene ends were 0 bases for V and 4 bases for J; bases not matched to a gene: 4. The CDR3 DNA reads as TGTGCCAGCAGCGTAGAGGGCGGGAGGGGCACCGGGGAGCTGTTTTTT. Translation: CASSVEGGRGTGELFF.

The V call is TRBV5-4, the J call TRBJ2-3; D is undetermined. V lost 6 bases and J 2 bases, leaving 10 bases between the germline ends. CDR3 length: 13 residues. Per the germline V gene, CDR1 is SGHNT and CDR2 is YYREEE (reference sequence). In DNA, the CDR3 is TGTGCCAGCAACCAGCGATCCACAGATACGCAGTATTTT. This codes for CASNQRSTDTQYF.

The CDR3 reads CASSPTGAGQETQYF. CDR3 sequence (DNA): TGTGCCAGCAGTCCAACAGGGGCCGGCCAAGAGACCCAGTACTTC. The rearrangement links TRBV6-6 to TRBJ2-5, with 7 bases aligning to TRBD1. Germline CDR1 and CDR2: MNHNY and SVGAGI (reference sequence). The CDR3 has 15 residues. The trim removed 5 bases at V and 1 base at J, leaving 7 bases unmatched.

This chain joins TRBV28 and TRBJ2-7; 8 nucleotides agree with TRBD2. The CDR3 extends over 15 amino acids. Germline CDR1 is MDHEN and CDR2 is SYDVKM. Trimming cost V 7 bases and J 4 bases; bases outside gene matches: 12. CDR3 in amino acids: CASNSLAGELYEQYF. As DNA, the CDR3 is TGTGCCAGCAACAGCCTAGCGGGCGAACTATACGAGCAGTACTTC. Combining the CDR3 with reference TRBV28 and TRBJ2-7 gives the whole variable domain DVKVTQSSRYLVKRTGEKVFLECVQDMDHENMFWYRQDPGLGLRLIYFSYDVKMKEKGDIPEGYSVSREKKERFSLILESASTNQTSMYLCASNSLAGELYEQYFGPGTRLTVT.

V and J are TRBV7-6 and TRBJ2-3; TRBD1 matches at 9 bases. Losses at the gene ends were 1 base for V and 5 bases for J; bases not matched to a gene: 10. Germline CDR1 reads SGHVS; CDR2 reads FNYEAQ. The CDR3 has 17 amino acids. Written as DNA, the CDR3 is TGTGCCAGCAGCTTAGAAGCGTTGGGACAGGGATTAGATACGCAGTATTTT. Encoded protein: CASSLEALGQGLDTQYF.

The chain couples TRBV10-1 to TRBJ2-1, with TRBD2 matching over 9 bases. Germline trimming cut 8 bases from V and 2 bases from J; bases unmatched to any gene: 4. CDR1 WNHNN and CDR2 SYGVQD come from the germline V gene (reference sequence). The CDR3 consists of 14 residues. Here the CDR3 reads CASGRGRAYNEQFF. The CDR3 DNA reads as TGCGCCAGCGGCCGCGGGAGGGCCTACAATGAGCAGTTCTTC.

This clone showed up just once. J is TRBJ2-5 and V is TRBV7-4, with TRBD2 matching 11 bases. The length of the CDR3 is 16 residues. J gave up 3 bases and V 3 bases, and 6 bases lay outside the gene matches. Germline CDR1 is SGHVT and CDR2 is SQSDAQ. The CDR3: CASSLEPGLAEETQYF. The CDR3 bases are TGTGCCAGCAGCTTGGAACCGGGACTAGCGGAAGAGACCCAGTACTTC.